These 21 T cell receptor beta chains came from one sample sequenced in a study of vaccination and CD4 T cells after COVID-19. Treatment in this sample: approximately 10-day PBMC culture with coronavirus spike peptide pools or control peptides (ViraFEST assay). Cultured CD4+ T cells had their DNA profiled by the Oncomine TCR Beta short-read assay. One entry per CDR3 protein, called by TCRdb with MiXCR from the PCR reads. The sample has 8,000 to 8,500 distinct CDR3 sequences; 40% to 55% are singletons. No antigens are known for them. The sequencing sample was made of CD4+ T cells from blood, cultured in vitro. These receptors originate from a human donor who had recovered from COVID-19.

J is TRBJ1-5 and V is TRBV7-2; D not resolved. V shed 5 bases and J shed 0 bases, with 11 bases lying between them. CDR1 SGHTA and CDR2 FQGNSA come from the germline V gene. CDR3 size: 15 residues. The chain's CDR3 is CASSRTGHSNQPQHF. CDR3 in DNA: TGTGCCAGCAGCCGGACTGGGCATAGCAATCAGCCCCAGCATTTT. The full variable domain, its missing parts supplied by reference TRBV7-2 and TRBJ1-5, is GAGVSQSPSNKVTEKGKDVELRCDPISGHTALYWYRQSLGQGLEFLIYFQGNSAPDKSGLPSDRFSAERTGGSVSTLTIQRTQQEDSAVYLCASSRTGHSNQPQHFGDGTRLSIL.

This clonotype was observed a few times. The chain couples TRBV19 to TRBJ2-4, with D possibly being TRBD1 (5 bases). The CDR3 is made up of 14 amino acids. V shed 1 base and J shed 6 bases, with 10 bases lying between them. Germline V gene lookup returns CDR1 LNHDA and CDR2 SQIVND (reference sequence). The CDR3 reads CASSIAGLINIQYF. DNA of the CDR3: TGTGCCAGTAGTATAGCAGGGTTGATAAACATTCAGTACTTC.

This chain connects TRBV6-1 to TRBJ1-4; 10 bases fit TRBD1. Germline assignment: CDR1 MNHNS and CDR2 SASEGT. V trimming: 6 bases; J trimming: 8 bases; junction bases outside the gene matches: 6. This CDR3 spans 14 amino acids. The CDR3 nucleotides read TGTGCCAGCAGAAGACAGGGGGCAGGGGAAAAACTGTTTTTT. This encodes CASRRQGAGEKLFF.

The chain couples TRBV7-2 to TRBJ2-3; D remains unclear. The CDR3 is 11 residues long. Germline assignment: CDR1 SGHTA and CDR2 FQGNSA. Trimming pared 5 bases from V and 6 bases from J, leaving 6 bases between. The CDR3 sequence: CASSPRDTQYF. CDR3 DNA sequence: TGTGCCAGCAGCCCTCGGGATACGCAGTATTTT.

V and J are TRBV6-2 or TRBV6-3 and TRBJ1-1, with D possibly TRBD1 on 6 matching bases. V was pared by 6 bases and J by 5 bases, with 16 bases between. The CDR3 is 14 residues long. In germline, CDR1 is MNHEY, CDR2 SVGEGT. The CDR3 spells CASRPRQRGTEAFF. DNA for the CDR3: TGTGCCAGCAGACCCCGACAGAGGGGGACTGAAGCTTTCTTT.

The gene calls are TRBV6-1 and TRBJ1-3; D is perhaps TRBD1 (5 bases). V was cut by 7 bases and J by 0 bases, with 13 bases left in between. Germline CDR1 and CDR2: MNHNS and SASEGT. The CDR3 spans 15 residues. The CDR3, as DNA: TGTGCCAGCAATGCAGGGAGCCCCTCTGGAAACACCATATATTTT. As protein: CASNAGSPSGNTIYF.

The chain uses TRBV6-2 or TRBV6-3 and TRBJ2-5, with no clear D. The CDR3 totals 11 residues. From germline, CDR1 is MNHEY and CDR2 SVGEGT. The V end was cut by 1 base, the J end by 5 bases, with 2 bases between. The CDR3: CASSYFETQYF. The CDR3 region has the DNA TGTGCCAGCAGTTACTTTGAGACCCAGTACTTC.

The CDR3 DNA reads as TGTGCCAGCAGCTTAGAAGGACCCCAGAACGGGGAGCTGTTTTTT. Amino acids: CASSLEGPQNGELFF. J is TRBJ2-2 and V is TRBV7-9; D not resolved. The CDR3 has 15 amino acids. V lost 1 base and J 7 bases, leaving 13 bases between the germline ends. CDR1 is SEHNR and CDR2 is FQNEAQ in the germline V gene (reference sequence).

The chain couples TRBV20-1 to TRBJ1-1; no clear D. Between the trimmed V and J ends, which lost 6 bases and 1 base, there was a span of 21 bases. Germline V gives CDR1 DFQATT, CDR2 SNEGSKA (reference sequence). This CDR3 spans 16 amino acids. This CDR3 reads CSARSWGGPQNTEAFF. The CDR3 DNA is TGCAGTGCCAGGAGCTGGGGAGGCCCCCAGAACACTGAAGCTTTCTTT.

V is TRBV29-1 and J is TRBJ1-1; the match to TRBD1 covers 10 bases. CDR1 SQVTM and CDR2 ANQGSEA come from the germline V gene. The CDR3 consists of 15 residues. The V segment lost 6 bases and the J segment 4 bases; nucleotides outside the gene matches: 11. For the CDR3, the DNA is TGCAGCGTAGGGACAGGGGTAATGGGTGGCACTGAAGCTTTCTTT. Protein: CSVGTGVMGGTEAFF.

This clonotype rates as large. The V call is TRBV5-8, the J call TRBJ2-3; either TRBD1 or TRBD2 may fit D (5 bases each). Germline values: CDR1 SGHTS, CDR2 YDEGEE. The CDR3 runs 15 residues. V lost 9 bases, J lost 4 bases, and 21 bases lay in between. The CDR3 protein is CATTRDAGVADTQYF. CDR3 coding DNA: TGTGCCACCACCCGGGACGCAGGTGTGGCAGATACGCAGTATTTT.

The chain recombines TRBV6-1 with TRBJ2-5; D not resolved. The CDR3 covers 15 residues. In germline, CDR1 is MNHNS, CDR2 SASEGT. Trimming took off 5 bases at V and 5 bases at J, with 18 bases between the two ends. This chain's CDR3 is CASSPREVLRETQYF. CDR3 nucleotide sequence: TGTGCCAGCAGTCCGCGCGAGGTGCTGCGGGAGACCCAGTACTTC.

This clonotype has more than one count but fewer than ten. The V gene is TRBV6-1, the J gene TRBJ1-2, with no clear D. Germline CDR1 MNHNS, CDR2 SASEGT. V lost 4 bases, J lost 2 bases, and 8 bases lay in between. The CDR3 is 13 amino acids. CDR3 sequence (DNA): TGTGCCAGCAGTGGGTCAATAAACTATGGCTACACCTTC. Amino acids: CASSGSINYGYTF.

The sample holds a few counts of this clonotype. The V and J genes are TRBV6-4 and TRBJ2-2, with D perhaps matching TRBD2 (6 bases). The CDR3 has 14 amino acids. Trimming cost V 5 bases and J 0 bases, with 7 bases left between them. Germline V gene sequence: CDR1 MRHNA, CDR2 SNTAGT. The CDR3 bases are TGTGCCAGCAGTCGGGGGTCGAACACCGGGGAGCTGTTTTTT. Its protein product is CASSRGSNTGELFF.

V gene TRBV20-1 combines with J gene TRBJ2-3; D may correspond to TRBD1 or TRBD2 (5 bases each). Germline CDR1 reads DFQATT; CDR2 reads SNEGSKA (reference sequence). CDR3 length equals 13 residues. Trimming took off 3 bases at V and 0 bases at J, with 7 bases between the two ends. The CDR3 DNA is TGCAGTGCTAGCGGGGCTAGCACAGATACGCAGTATTTT. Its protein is CSASGASTDTQYF.

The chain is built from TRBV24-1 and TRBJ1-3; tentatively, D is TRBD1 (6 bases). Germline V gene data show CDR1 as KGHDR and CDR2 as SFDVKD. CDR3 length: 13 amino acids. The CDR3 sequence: CATQGIAGNTIYF. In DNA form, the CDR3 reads TGTGCTACCCAGGGGATAGCTGGAAACACCATATATTTT.

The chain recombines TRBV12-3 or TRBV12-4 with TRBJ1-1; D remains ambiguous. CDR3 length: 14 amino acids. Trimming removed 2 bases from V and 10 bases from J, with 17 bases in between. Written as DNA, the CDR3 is TGTGCCAGCAGTTTATCCGGCTGGGAGGGAGTAGCTTTCTTT. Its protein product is CASSLSGWEGVAFF.

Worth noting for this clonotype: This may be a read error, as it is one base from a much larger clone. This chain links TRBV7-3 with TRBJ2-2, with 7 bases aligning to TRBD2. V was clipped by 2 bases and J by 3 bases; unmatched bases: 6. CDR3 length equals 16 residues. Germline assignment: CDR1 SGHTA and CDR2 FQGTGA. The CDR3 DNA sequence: TGTGCCAGCAGCTTAGGTCTAGCGGAGGACACCGGGGAGCTGTTTTTT. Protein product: CASSLGLAEDTGELFF. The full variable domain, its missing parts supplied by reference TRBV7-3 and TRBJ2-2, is GAGVSQTPSNKVTEKGKYVELRCDPISGHTALYWYRQSLGQGPEFLIYFQGTGAADDSGLPNDRFFAVRPEGSVSTLKIQRTERGDSAVYLCASSLGLAEDTGELFFGEGSRLTVL.

This CDR3 is CASSSHRDTSTDTQYF. The CDR3 coding sequence is TGTGCCAGCAGTTCACACAGGGACACTAGCACAGATACGCAGTATTTT. The genes are TRBV7-2 and TRBJ2-3; tentatively, D is TRBD1 (6 bases). The V end lost 6 bases, the J end lost 0 bases, and 16 bases lay between the germline ends. The CDR3 totals 16 residues. Germline CDR1 and CDR2: SGHTA and FQGNSA.

CDR3 in DNA: TGTGCCAGCAGCCGAGCGGGAGGCTACGAGCAGTACTTC. Translation: CASSRAGGYEQYF. The V and J genes are TRBV4-2 and TRBJ2-7, with 9 bases fitting TRBD2. Germline V gives CDR1 LGHNA, CDR2 YNFKEQ. This CDR3 spans 13 amino acids. V lost 4 bases to trimming and J lost 3 bases; unmatched junction nucleotides: 1.

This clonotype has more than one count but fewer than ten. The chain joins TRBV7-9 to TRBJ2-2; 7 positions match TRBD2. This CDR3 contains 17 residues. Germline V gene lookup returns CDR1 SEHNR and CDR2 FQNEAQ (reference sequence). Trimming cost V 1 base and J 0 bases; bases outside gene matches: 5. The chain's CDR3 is CASSLERGYTNTGELFF. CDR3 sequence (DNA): TGTGCCAGCAGCTTAGAGCGGGGATATACGAACACCGGGGAGCTGTTTTTT.